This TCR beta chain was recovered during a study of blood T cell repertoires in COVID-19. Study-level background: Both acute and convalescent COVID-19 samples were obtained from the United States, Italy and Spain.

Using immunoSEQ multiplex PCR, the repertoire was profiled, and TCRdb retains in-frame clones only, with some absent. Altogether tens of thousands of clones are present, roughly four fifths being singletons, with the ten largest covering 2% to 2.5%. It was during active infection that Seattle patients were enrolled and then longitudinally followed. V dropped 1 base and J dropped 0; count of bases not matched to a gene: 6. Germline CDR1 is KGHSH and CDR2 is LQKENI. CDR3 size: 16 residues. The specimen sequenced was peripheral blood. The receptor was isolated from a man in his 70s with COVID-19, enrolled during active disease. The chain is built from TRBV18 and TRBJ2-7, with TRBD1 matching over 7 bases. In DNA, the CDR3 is TGTGCCAGCTCACCACTCCGGGACAGTTACTCCTACGAGCAGTACTTC. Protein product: CASSPLRDSYSYEQYF.